The sequence of this TCR beta chain was determined in a study of long-term antiretroviral therapy in people with HIV. Study observations and caveats: Narrower CDR3 length ranges marked HIV repertoires relative to controls.

Sequencing relied on immunoSEQ assay v3.0, run at survey level. Profiling relied on immunoSEQ multiplex PCR, and the TCRdb table lists in-frame clones only, not all of them. The sample records 15,000 to 20,000 clones, under 80% being singletons. A few counts support this clone. Its antigen is undetermined. The starting material was unsorted PBMCs, obtained less than 2.2 years before starting antiretroviral therapy. The sequence came from a man in his thirties or forties with HIV.

Here the CDR3 DNA reads TGTGCCAGCAGCGCCCGGTCCAGCGACAACTATGGCTACACCTTC. This translates into CASSARSSDNYGYTF. The chain uses TRBV5-6 and TRBJ1-2; no clear D gene. Trimming removed 4 bases at V and 2 bases at J, with 15 bases between. CDR3 length: 15 residues. CDR1 and CDR2 (germline): SGHDT, YYEEEE.